This T cell receptor (beta chain) originates from a study of blood T cell repertoires in COVID-19 (dated by TCRdb to the early 2020s). About the study as a whole: Samples from collaborators originated in the United States, Italy and Spain and spanned both the acute and convalescent phases of COVID-19. The samples were drawn from the first 160 participants of the ongoing ImmuneRACE study and from more than 1,000 subjects provided by 6 global collaborators. HLA class I and class II types, where available, came from metadata supplied by the sample provider rather than from assay-based typing. The material from the prospective study consisted of cDNA or gDNA derived from T cells, B-cell-depleted T cells, or PBMCs. A de-identified subject ID, COVID-19 status, age in years and sex were almost always included in the sample metadata. A freely available public database, intended as a resource for researchers studying the immune response to SARS-CoV-2, is where the repertoires were released. The dataset comprised deeply sampled blood TCRbeta repertoires from subjects exposed to, actively infected with, or recovered from COVID-19.

TCRbeta CDR3 regions were amplified from genomic DNA by means of the immunoSEQ Assay, a bias-controlled multiplex PCR. The original methods were these. Nucleated cell counts per sample were estimated from amplification of reference gene primers within the assay. To quantify the absolute abundance of each unique TCRbeta CDR3 rearrangement, sequence reads were collapsed and filtered. For each sample, productive Simpson clonality was calculated as the square root of Simpson's diversity index over productive rearrangements. Drawn from immuneACCESS, this table holds only the in-frame rearrangements with V and J called that TCRdb kept. Clones are partly lost; checked studies trace under half to an unresolved V gene and leave the rest unexplained. The DNA gave D and trimming, while V, J and clone size come from that table. The sample table shows 250,000 to 400,000 clones, and about nine tenths are seen once. Under 3.5% of the sample belongs to the ten largest clones.

One collaborating source in Seattle enrolled patients while the patients were actively infected and followed the patients over time throughout the course of disease. Each collaborating institution followed its own protocols to collect whole blood in K2EDTA tubes. Collaborator samples were shipped for TCRbeta analysis as frozen whole blood, isolated PBMCs, or DNA extracted from either sample type. Points on this clone: It lacks a known antigen. No much larger clone exists at a distance of one base, and base qualities are not known.

General conclusions and limits of the study: The quantity of clinical and demographic metadata differed by source and by participant and was supplied without curation.

There are 15 amino acids in the CDR3, from cysteine to phenylalanine inclusive. The only DNA kept is the CDR3, 45 bases in frame from the first base. Relative to germline, V is missing 0 bases and J is missing 2 bases, with 6 bases of the junction outside any gene match. From the germline V gene (reference sequence), CDR1 is GTSNPN and CDR2 is SVGIG. The source of this sequence is a woman aged 25-40 years with COVID-19, enrolled during active disease. The source material was peripheral blood. Here the chain combines TRBV30 and TRBJ1-2; the junction holds 7 bases that match TRBD1. The sequenced DNA is TGTGCCTGGAGTGTAAAGGGGGCCGCCAACTATGGCTACACCTTC. The encoded protein is CAWSVKGAANYGYTF. Reference TRBV30 and TRBJ1-2 proteins supply the regions before and after the CDR3; the full variable domain is: SQTIHQWPATLVQPVGSPLSLECTVEGTSNPNLYWYRQAAGRGLQLLFYSVGIGQISSEVPQNLSASRPQDRQFILSSKKLLLSDSGFYLCAWSVKGAANYGYTFGSGTRLTVV.